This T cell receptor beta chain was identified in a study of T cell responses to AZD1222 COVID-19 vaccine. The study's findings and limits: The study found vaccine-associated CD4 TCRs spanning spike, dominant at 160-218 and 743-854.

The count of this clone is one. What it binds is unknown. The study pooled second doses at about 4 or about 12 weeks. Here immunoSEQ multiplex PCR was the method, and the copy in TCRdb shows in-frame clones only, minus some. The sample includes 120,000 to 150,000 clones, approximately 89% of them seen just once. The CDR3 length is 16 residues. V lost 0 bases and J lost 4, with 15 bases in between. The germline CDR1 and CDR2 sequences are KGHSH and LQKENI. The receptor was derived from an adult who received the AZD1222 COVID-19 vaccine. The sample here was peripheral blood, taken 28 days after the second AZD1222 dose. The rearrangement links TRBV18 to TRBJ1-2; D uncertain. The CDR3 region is CASSPPSGAGSYGYTF. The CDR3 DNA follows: TGTGCCAGCTCACCACCATCGGGCGCGGGTAGCTATGGCTACACCTTC.